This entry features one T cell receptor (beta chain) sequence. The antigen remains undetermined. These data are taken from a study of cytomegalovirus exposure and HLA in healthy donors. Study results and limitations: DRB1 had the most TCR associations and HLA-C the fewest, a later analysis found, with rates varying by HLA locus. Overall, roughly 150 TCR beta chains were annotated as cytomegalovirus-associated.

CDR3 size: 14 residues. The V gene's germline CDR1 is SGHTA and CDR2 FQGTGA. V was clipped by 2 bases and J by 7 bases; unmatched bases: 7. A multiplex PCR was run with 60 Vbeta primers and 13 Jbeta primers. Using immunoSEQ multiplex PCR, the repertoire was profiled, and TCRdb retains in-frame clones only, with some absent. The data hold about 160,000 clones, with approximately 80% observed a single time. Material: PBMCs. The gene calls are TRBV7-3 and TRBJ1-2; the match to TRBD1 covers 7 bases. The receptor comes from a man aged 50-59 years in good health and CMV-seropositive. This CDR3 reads CASSLGPTGSGYTF. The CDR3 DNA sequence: TGTGCCAGCAGCTTAGGGCCGACAGGGAGTGGCTACACCTTC.